This T cell receptor (beta chain) was identified during a study of T-cell reconstitution after alpha-beta-depleted transplantation in children. This clonotype has a handful of counts. The antigen is undetermined. Study-level findings and limits: By one year post-transplant, T-cell counts and diversity largely arose from T cells that were newly produced.

Unique molecular identifiers tagged the TCRbeta library. TCRdb ran MiXCR on the PCR reads and lists one entry per CDR3 protein. This table has some 310,000 distinct CDR3 sequences, approximately 23% appearing once. This receptor was identified in a male patient under 18 who had a stem cell transplant for acute lymphoblastic leukemia, so the T cells may come from the graft donor. This specimen consisted of PBMCs, mostly from graft donor cells, obtained 180 days after TCRalphabeta/CD19-depleted stem cell transplant.

The chain's CDR3 is CASSGQGHNSPLHF. The CDR3 region has the DNA TGTGCCAGCTCCGGACAGGGGCACAATTCACCCCTCCACTTT. The chain recombines TRBV18 with TRBJ1-6, with TRBD1 matching 9 bases. From germline, CDR1 is KGHSH and CDR2 LQKENI. The CDR3 has 14 amino acids. V shed 6 bases, J shed 7 bases, and the junction held 4 bases outside the gene matches. Full variable domain (outside the CDR3, taken from reference TRBV18 and TRBJ1-6): NAGVMQNPRHLVRRRGQEARLRCSPMKGHSHVYWYRQLPEEGLKFMVYLQKENIIDESGMPKERFSAEFPKEGPSILRIQQVVRGDSAAYFCASSGQGHNSPLHFGNGTRLTVT.